The 6 T cell receptor beta chains given below trace back to one sample, sequenced in a study of cytomegalovirus exposure and HLA in healthy donors. Researchers ran the PCR with 60 Vbeta and 13 Jbeta primers. Libraries were prepared by immunoSEQ multiplex PCR; TCRdb keeps only in-frame clonotypes and omits some of them. This table holds 110,000 or so clones, 75% to 80% found once. The sequencing sample was made of PBMCs. These TCRs come from a woman in her thirties or forties in good health and CMV-seropositive.

The rearrangement uses TRBV7-6 and TRBJ1-2; 11 positions agree with TRBD1. V dropped 4 bases and J dropped 4; count of bases not matched to a gene: 8. The CDR3 loop spans 16 amino acids. Germline CDR1 SGHVS, CDR2 FNYEAQ. This CDR3 reads CASSSGGTGGTYGYTF. The CDR3 coding sequence is TGTGCCAGCAGCTCGGGGGGGACAGGGGGTACCTATGGCTACACCTTC.

The chain joins TRBV7-2 to TRBJ1-6; no definite D call. The ends were cut back, 4 bases at V and 7 bases at J, with 14 bases in the middle. The CDR3 has 15 residues. The germline V gene has CDR1 SGHTA and CDR2 FQGNSA. The CDR3 bases are TGTGCCAGCAGCTCCAGAGGGAGAGAGAATTCACCCCTCCACTTT. This gives the protein CASSSRGRENSPLHF.

The V gene is TRBV5-1, the J gene TRBJ2-1; TRBD2 aligns across 7 bases. In germline, CDR1 is SGHRS, CDR2 YFSETQ. This CDR3 comprises 14 residues. Unmatched junction bases numbered 6, after V lost 2 bases and J lost 7 bases. Written as DNA, the CDR3 is TGCGCCAGCAGCTTACCCCTTAGCGGGAATGAGCAGTTCTTC. It translates to CASSLPLSGNEQFF. The whole variable domain, filled in from reference TRBV5-1 and TRBJ2-1, reads KAGVTQTPRYLIKTRGQQVTLSCSPISGHRSVSWYQQTPGQGLQFLFEYFSETQRNKGNFPGRFSGRQFSNSRSEMNVSTLELGDSALYLCASSLPLSGNEQFFGPGTRLTVL.

J is TRBJ1-5 and V is TRBV6-1; 11 positions match TRBD1. The CDR3 is 15 residues long. V shed 2 bases and J 6 bases; nucleotides not matched to a gene: 3. Per germline, CDR1 MNHNS and CDR2 SASEGT. CDR3 sequence: CASSERTGGVQPQHF. The CDR3 DNA follows: TGTGCCAGCAGTGAACGGACAGGGGGCGTTCAGCCCCAGCATTTT.

The chain carries TRBV9 and TRBJ1-2, with D unclear. CDR1 and CDR2 from the germline V gene are SGDLS and YYNGEE. The V gene lost 2 bases and the J gene lost 4 bases, with 15 bases spanning the gap. This CDR3 spans 15 amino acids. CDR3 coding DNA: TGTGCCAGCAGCGTTAGCACCTCCAAACCCTATGGCTACACCTTC. Translation: CASSVSTSKPYGYTF.

Notes on this clone: At one of its ends the junction is not consistent with the germline gene, which may arise from a read error. The gene calls are TRBV6-1 and TRBJ2-1; 8 bases fit TRBD1. The CDR3 sequence is 15 residues long. CDR1 is MNHNS and CDR2 is SASEGT in the germline V gene. The CDR3 spells CAISENSDRGHEQFF. CDR3 bases: TGTGCCATCAGTGAGAACTCCGACAGGGGCCATGAGCAGTTCTTC.